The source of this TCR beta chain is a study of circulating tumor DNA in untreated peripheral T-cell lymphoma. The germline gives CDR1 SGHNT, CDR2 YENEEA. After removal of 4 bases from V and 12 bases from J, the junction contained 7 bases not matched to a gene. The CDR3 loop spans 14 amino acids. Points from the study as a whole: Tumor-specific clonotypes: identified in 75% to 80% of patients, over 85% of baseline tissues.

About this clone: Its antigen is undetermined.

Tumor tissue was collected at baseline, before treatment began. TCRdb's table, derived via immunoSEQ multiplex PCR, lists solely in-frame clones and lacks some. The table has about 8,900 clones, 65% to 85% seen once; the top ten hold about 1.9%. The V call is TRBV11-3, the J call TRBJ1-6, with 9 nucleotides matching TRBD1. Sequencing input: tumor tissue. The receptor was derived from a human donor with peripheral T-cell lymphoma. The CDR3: CASSSGDRVLPLHF. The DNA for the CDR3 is TGTGCCAGCAGCTCCGGGGACAGGGTCCTACCCCTCCACTTT. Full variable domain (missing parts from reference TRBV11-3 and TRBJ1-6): EAGVVQSPRYKIIEKKQPVAFWCNPISGHNTLYWYLQNLGQGPELLIRYENEEAVDDSQLPKDRFSAERLKGVDSTLKIQPAELGDSAVYLCASSSGDRVLPLHFGNGTRLTVT.